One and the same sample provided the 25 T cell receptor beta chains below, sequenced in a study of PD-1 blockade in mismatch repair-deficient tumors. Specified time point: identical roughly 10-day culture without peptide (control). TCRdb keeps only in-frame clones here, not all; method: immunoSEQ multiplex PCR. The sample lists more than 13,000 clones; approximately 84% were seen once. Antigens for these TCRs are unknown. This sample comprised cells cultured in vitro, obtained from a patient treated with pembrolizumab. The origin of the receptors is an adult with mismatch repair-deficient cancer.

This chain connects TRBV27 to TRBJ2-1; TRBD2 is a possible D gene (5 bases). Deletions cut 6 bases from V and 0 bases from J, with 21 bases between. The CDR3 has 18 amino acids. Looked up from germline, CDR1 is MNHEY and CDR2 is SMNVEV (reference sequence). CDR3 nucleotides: TGTGCCAGCAGAAGGACCTCGGAGGAGTGGAGCTCCTACAATGAGCAGTTCTTC. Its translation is CASRRTSEEWSSYNEQFF.

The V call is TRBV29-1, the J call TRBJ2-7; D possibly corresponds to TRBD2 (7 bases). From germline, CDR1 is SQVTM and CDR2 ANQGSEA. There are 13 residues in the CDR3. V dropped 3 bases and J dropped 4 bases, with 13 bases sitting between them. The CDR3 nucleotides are TGCAGCGTTGAGGGGGGGGCGTGGTACGAGCAGTACTTC. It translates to CSVEGGAWYEQYF.

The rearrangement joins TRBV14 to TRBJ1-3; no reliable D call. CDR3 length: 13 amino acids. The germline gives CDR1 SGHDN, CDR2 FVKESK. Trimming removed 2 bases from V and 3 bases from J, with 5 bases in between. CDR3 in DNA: TGTGCCAGCAGCCAATATATTGGAAACACCATATATTTT. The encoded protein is CASSQYIGNTIYF.

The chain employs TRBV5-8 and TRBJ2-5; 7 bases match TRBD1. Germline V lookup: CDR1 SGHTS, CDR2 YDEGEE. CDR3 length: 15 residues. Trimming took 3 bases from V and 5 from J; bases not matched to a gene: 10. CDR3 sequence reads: CASSSIQGSGETQYF. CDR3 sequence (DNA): TGTGCCAGCAGCTCGATACAGGGGTCGGGGGAGACCCAGTACTTC.

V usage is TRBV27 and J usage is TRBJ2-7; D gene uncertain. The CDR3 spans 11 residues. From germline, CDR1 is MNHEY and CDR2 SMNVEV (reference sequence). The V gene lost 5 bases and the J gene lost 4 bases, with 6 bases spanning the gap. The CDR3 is CASSHRYEQYF. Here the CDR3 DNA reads TGTGCCAGCAGTCATCGGTACGAGCAGTACTTC.

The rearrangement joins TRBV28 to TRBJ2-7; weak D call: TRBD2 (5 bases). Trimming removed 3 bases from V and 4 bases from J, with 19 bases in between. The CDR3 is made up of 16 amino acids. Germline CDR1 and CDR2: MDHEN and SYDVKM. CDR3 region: CASSFFYSRTPYEQYF. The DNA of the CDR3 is TGTGCCAGCAGTTTTTTCTACTCGCGGACTCCTTACGAGCAGTACTTC.

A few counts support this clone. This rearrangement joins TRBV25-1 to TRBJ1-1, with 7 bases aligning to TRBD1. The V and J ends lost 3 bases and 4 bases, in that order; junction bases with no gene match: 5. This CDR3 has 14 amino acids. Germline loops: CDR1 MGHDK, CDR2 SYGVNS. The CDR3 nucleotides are TGTGCCAGCAGTGAGACAGGGCTGGGCACTGAAGCTTTCTTT. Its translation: CASSETGLGTEAFF.

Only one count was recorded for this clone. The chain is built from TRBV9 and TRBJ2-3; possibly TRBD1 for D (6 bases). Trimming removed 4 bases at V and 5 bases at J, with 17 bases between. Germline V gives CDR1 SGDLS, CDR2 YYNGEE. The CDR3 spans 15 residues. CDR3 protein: CASSWAGTKEDTQYF. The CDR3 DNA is TGTGCCAGCAGCTGGGCCGGGACAAAGGAAGATACGCAGTATTTT.

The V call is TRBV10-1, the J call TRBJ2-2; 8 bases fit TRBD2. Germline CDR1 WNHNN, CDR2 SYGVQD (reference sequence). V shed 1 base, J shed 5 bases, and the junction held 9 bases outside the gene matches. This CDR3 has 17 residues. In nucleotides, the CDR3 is TGCGCCAGCAGTGAGTTGGGTACTAGCGGATTTACCGGGGAGCTGTTTTTT. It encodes CASSELGTSGFTGELFF.

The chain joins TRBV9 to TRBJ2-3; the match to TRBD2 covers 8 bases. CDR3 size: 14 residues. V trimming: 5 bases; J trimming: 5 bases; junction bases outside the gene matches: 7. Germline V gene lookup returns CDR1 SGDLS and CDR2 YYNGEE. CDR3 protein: CASSLSGKLDTQYF. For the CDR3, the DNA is TGTGCCAGCAGTCTTAGCGGGAAATTAGATACGCAGTATTTT.

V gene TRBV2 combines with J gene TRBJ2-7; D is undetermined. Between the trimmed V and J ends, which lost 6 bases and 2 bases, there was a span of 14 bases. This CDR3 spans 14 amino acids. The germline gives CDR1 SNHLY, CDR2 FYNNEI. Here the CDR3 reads CASSDSLLPYEQYF. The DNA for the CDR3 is TGTGCCAGCAGCGACTCTCTACTACCCTACGAGCAGTACTTC.

For the CDR3, the DNA is TGTGCCAGCAGCGTCTCCGGGACCCACAAAGATACGCAGTATTTT. It translates to CASSVSGTHKDTQYF. The V and J genes are TRBV9 and TRBJ2-3; D may correspond to TRBD1 or TRBD2 (5 bases each). Per germline, CDR1 SGDLS and CDR2 YYNGEE. The CDR3 contains 15 residues. V was shortened by 2 bases and J by 5 bases, with 15 bases between the two germline ends.

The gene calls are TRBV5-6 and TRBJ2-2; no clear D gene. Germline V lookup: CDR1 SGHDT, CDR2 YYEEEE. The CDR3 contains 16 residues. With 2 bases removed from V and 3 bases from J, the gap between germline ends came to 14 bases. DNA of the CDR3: TGTGCCAGCAGCTTAATGAGCCACAGCTACACCGGGGAGCTGTTTTTT. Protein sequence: CASSLMSHSYTGELFF.

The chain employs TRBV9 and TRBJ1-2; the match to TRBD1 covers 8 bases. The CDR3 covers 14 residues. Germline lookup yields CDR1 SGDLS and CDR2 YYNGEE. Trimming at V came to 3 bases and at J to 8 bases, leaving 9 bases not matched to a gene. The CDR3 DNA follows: TGTGCCAGCAGCGGGAGGACAGGGATGTACGGCTACACCTTC. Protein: CASSGRTGMYGYTF. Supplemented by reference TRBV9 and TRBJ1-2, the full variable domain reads DSGVTQTPKHLITATGQRVTLRCSPRSGDLSVYWYQQSLDQGLQFLIQYYNGEERAKGNILERFSAQQFPDLHSELNLSSLELGDSALYFCASSGRTGMYGYTFGSGTRLTVV.

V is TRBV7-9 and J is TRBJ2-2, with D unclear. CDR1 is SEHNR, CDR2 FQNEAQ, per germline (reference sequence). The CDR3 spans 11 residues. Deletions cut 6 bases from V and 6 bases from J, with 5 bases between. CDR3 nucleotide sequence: TGTGCCAGCAGACAATCCGGGGAGCTGTTTTTT. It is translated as CASRQSGELFF. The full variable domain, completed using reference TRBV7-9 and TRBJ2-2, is DTGVSQNPRHKITKRGQNVTFRCDPISEHNRLYWYRQTLGQGPEFLTYFQNEAQLEKSRLLSDRFSAERPKGSFSTLEIQRTEQGDSAMYLCASRQSGELFFGEGSRLTVL.

The CDR3 coding sequence is TGTGCCAGCAGTTATCGTCCTAATGAAAAACTGTTTTTT. This encodes CASSYRPNEKLFF. This sequence joins TRBV6-5 and TRBJ1-4, with unresolved D. The V end lost 3 bases, the J end lost 3 bases, and 5 bases lay between the germline ends. Germline values: CDR1 MNHEY, CDR2 SVGAGI. This CDR3 region has 13 residues.

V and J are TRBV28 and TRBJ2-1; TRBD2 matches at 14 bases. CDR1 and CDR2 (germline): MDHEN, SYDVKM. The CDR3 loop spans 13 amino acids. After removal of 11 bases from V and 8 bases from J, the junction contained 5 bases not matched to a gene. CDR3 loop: CAGTSGRTYEQFF. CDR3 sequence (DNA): TGTGCCGGGACTAGCGGGAGAACCTATGAGCAGTTCTTC. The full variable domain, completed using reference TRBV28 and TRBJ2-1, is DVKVTQSSRYLVKRTGEKVFLECVQDMDHENMFWYRQDPGLGLRLIYFSYDVKMKEKGDIPEGYSVSREKKERFSLILESASTNQTSMYLCAGTSGRTYEQFFGPGTRLTVL.

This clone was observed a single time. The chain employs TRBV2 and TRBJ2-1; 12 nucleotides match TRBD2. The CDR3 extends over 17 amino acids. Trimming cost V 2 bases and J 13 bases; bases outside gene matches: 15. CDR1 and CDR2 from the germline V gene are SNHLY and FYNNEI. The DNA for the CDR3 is TGTGCCAGCAGTGAAAGATTCGGGACTAGCGGGTCGAAGCCCCAGTTCTTC. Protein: CASSERFGTSGSKPQFF.

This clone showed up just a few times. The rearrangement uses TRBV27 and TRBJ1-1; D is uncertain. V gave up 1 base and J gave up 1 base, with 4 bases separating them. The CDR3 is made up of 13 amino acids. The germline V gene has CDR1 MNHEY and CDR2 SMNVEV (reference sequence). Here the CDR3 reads CASSLFANTEAFF. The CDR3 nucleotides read TGTGCCAGCAGTTTATTCGCGAACACTGAAGCTTTCTTT.

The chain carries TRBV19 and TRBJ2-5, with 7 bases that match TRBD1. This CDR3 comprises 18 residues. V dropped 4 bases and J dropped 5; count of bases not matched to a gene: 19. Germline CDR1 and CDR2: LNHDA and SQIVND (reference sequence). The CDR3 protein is CASSSTSRGLASRETQYF. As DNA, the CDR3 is TGTGCCAGTAGTAGCACTTCGAGGGGGCTAGCCTCCAGGGAGACCCAGTACTTC.

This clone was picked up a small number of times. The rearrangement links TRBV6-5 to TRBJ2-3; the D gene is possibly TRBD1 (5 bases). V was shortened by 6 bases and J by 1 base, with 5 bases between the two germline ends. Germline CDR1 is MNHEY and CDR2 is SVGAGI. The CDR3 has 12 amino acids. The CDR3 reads CASRGGTDTQYF. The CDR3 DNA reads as TGTGCCAGCAGAGGGGGCACAGATACGCAGTATTTT.

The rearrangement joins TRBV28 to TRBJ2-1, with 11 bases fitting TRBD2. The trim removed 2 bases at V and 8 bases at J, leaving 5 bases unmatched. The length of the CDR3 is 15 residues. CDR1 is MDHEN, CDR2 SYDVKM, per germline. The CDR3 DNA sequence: TGTGCCAGCAGTTTAGGTAGCGGGAGGGTCGATGAGCAGTTCTTC. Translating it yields CASSLGSGRVDEQFF. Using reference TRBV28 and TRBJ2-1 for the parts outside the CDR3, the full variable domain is DVKVTQSSRYLVKRTGEKVFLECVQDMDHENMFWYRQDPGLGLRLIYFSYDVKMKEKGDIPEGYSVSREKKERFSLILESASTNQTSMYLCASSLGSGRVDEQFFGPGTRLTVL.

The CDR3 loop is CASHSPLLGQRGNYEQYF. In DNA form, the CDR3 reads TGTGCCAGCCATTCCCCCCTGTTGGGTCAGCGAGGAAACTACGAGCAGTACTTC. This chain joins TRBV28 and TRBJ2-7; the D is unclear. CDR3 length equals 18 residues. V lost 8 bases, J lost 3 bases, and 29 bases lay in between. Germline CDR1 is MDHEN and CDR2 is SYDVKM.

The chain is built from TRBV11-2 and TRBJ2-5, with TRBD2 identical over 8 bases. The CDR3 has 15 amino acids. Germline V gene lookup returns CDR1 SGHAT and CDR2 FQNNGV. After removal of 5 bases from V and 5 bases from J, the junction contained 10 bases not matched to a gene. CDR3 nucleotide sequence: TGTGCCAGCAGCCTGGGAAGCGGGAGCTTGGAGACCCAGTACTTC. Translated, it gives CASSLGSGSLETQYF.

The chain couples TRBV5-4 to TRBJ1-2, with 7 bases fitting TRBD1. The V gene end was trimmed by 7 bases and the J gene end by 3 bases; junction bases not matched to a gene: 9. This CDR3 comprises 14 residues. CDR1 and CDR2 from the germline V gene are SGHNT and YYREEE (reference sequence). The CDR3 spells CASSLTGSDYGYTF. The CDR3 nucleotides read TGTGCCAGCTCCTTGACAGGGTCGGACTATGGCTACACCTTC.